The rows below give T cell receptor beta chains drawn from one sample of a study of cytomegalovirus exposure and HLA in healthy donors. The protocol was immunoSEQ multiplex PCR, while the TCRdb copy is restricted to in-frame clones and leaves out a portion. The sample yields 160,000 or so clones, 70% to 85% seen once. Sequenced: PBMCs. These receptors came from a male donor in good health and CMV-seronegative. The CDR3 runs from the conserved cysteine through the conserved F or W. Fields, in order: V gene, J gene, D gene, clone size, CDR3 DNA, CDR3 protein. D genes are given only for firm matches. Size is omitted from some rows. Given values are once, few, many or a class for expanded clones.

>TRBV19|TRBJ2-5|TRBD2|.
TGTGCCAGTAGTCCCCAGACTAGCCGTCAAGAGACCCAGTACTTC
CASSPQTSRQETQYF
>TRBV5-1|TRBJ2-5|TRBD2|.
TGCGCCAGCAGCCCGGGACTAGCGGGGCCCCAAGAGACCCAGTACTTC
CASSPGLAGPQETQYF
>TRBV10-3|TRBJ2-5|TRBD2|once
TGTGCCATCAACGAGGGGAGGGCTGAGACCCAGTACTTC
CAINEGRAETQYF
>TRBV4-3|TRBJ1-5|.|.
TGCGCCAGCAGCCAAGATCTATGGCAGCCCCAGCATTTT
CASSQDLWQPQHF
>TRBV7-8|TRBJ2-2|TRBD2|.
TGTGCCAGCAGCCTTAGACTAGCGGGAGACACCGGGGAGCTGTTTTTT
CASSLRLAGDTGELFF
>TRBV5-1|TRBJ2-7|TRBD2|.
TGCGCCAGCAGCATCGGTACTAGCGGGAGTAACGAGCAGTACTTC
CASSIGTSGSNEQYF
>TRBV27|TRBJ2-1|TRBD1|once
TGTGCCAGCAGTTTAGCACAGGGGTGGAATGAGCAGTTCTTC
CASSLAQGWNEQFF
>TRBV4-2|TRBJ1-5|.|.
TGTGCCAGCAGCCAAGATGGCCATAATAGCAATCAGCCCCAGCATTTT
CASSQDGHNSNQPQHF
>TRBV11-3|TRBJ2-5|.|.
TGTGCCAGCAGCGGCCGGGATTTGGGGACCCAGTACTTC
CASSGRDLGTQYF
>TRBV2|TRBJ2-1|TRBD2|.
TGTGCCAGCAGTGAAGCGGGTCGAAGACTAGCGGGAAATGAGCAGTTCTTC
CASSEAGRRLAGNEQFF
>TRBV7-9|TRBJ2-1|.|.
TGTGCCAGCAGCTTCAGCAGGGGCTCCTACAATGAGCAGTTCTTC
CASSFSRGSYNEQFF
>TRBV28|TRBJ1-5|TRBD1|few
TGTGCCAGCAGTCCCGACAGGGGGGATCAGCCCCAGCATTTT
CASSPDRGDQPQHF
>TRBV28|TRBJ2-5|TRBD1|.
TGTGCCAGCAGTTTAAACAGGGGCCCCGAGACCCAGTACTTC
CASSLNRGPETQYF
>TRBV7-9|TRBJ1-2|TRBD1|.
TGTGCCAGCACCCCGACAGGGGCCAACTATGGCTACACCTTC
CASTPTGANYGYTF
>TRBV4-3|TRBJ1-1|TRBD1|medium-sized
TGCGCCAGCAGCCAAGTCGGGACAGGCGCTGAAGCTTTCTTT
CASSQVGTGAEAFF
>TRBV19|TRBJ1-4|.|.
TGTGCCTCCCACGGGCGAGGGAGAGAACCCAAACTGTTTTTT
CASHGRGREPKLFF
>TRBV7-3|TRBJ2-3|.|.
TGTGCCAGCAGCTTAACTCCAGGGCCGGGCACAGATACGCAGTATTTT
CASSLTPGPGTDTQYF
>TRBV19|TRBJ1-5|.|.
TGTGCCAGTAGCACGACCGGCAGGGATCAGCCCCAGCATTTT
CASSTTGRDQPQHF
>TRBV28|TRBJ1-1|TRBD1|.
TGTGCCAGCAGTCCAACAAAGGGACAGATGAACACTGAAGCTTTCTTT
CASSPTKGQMNTEAFF
>TRBV19|TRBJ2-7|.|.
TGTGCCAGTAGTATCTACCACTCCTACGAGCAGTACTTC
CASSIYHSYEQYF
>TRBV2|TRBJ1-5|.|.
TGTGCCAGCAGTGGCGGGAACACGCAGCCCCAGCATTTT
CASSGGNTQPQHF
>TRBV18|TRBJ1-1|.|.
TGTGCCAGCTCACCACTCCAGGGGCGCCTATTCACTGAAGCTTTCTTT
CASSPLQGRLFTEAFF
>TRBV27|TRBJ2-2|.|once
TGTGCCAGCAACCGGAGGAGGTCTGGTAGCGGGGAGCTGTTTTTT
CASNRRRSGSGELFF
>TRBV5-1|TRBJ2-1|TRBD2|few
TGCGCCAGCAGCTTGGCGGGAGGGTGGAATGAGCAGTTCTTC
CASSLAGGWNEQFF
>TRBV5-1|TRBJ1-5|TRBD1|.
TGCGCCAGCACTGGACAGGGTAAGTATCAGCCCCAGCATTTT
CASTGQGKYQPQHF
>TRBV15|TRBJ2-3|.|.
TGTGCCACCAGCTGGGAGGAGCTGAATACGCAGTATTTT
CATSWEELNTQYF
>TRBV2|TRBJ2-5|TRBD2|.
TGTGCCAGCAGTGTGTTGACTAGCGGGAGGGTGGAGGAAGAGACCCAGTACTTC
CASSVLTSGRVEEETQYF
>TRBV19|TRBJ1-1|.|.
TGTGCCAGTAGTATAGATACAGGAGCCACAGCTGAAGCTTTCTTT
CASSIDTGATAEAFF
>TRBV7-2|TRBJ2-1|TRBD1|.
TGTGCCAGCAGCATATTTGGAACAGGGGTCAAGGCGGGTGAGCAGTTCTTC
CASSIFGTGVKAGEQFF
>TRBV7-2|TRBJ2-7|TRBD1|few
TGTGCCAGCAGCCACACGGACAGGGTACTACCCGAGCAGTACTTC
CASSHTDRVLPEQYF
>TRBV27|TRBJ2-1|TRBD2|.
TGTGCCAGCAGAACGGGAGGAAGGAATGAGCAGTTCTTC
CASRTGGRNEQFF
>TRBV11-3|TRBJ1-1|.|.
TGTGCCAGCAGCTCCTCTAAAACGGGGGCTGAAGCTTTCTTT
CASSSSKTGAEAFF
>TRBV7-9|TRBJ2-7|.|.
TGTGCCAGCAGCTTTCTGACTACGGGAGAAGAGCAGTACTTC
CASSFLTTGEEQYF
>TRBV19|TRBJ1-2|.|.
TGTGCCAGTAAAGAGGCGCCGCGGGGCTACACCTTC
CASKEAPRGYTF
>TRBV19|TRBJ1-2|TRBD1|few
TGTGCCAGTAGTTTAAGTCGCCGGACAGGGGTAGGAGGCTACACCTTC
CASSLSRRTGVGGYTF
>TRBV9|TRBJ2-7|.|.
TGTGCCAGCAGCCTAGGGGCAGACGGCCCATACGAGCAGTACTTC
CASSLGADGPYEQYF
>TRBV5-1|TRBJ2-2|.|.
TGCGCCAGCAGCTTGGGAGCTGCGAACACCGGGGAGCTGTTTTTT
CASSLGAANTGELFF
>TRBV30|TRBJ1-4|TRBD1|.
TGTGCCTGGAGTGCCGGGACAGCGGGTGAAAAACTGTTTTTT
CAWSAGTAGEKLFF
>TRBV18|TRBJ2-1|TRBD2|.
TGTGCCAGCTCACCCCCCGGGTCACTAGCGGGGGTTAATGAGCAGTTCTTC
CASSPPGSLAGVNEQFF
>TRBV30|TRBJ1-1|TRBD1|.
TGTGCCTCCAGGACAGGGAACACTGAAGCTTTCTTT
CASRTGNTEAFF
>TRBV10-2|TRBJ2-1|TRBD2|.
TGCGCCAGCAGTGGTAAGCCCTCCAGCGGGACCTACAATGAGCAGTTCTTC
CASSGKPSSGTYNEQFF
>TRBV11-2|TRBJ2-5|.|.
TGTGCCAGCAGCTCAACAGGCAGCCAAGAGACCCAGTACTTC
CASSSTGSQETQYF
>TRBV5-4|TRBJ2-2|.|.
TGTGCCAGCAGCCCCCCACTAGCTGGCGGCACCGGGGAGCTGTTTTTT
CASSPPLAGGTGELFF
>TRBV6-1|TRBJ1-2|TRBD1|.
TGTGCCAGCATTCAACAGGGGGACTATGGCTACACCTTC
CASIQQGDYGYTF
>TRBV28|TRBJ1-2|.|.
TGTGCCAGCAGTTTACCCTCGGGCTATGGCTACACCTTC
CASSLPSGYGYTF
>TRBV5-8|TRBJ1-1|TRBD1|.
TGTGCCAGCAGCTTCAGGACAGGGTACCCAATGAACACTGAAGCTTTCTTT
CASSFRTGYPMNTEAFF
>TRBV7-2|TRBJ2-1|.|.
TGTGCCAGCAGCTCTAGGGGGGGGGTGATACTACAATGGGAGCAGTTCTTC
CASSSRGGVILQWEQFF
>TRBV28|TRBJ1-1|.|.
TGTGCCAGCAGCCCCCCTACAGGGTACGGGGACACTGAAGCTTTCTTT
CASSPPTGYGDTEAFF
>TRBV5-1|TRBJ2-3|TRBD2|.
TGCGCCAGCAGCGTCCTGACTAGCGGGGGCACAGATACGCAGTATTTT
CASSVLTSGGTDTQYF
>TRBV28|TRBJ2-3|.|.
TGTGCCAGCAGTTTTCCGGGGAGCACAGATACGCAGTATTTT
CASSFPGSTDTQYF
>TRBV4-1|TRBJ1-2|.|.
TGCGCCAGCAGCCAAGATCCGTTTGGCTACACCTTC
CASSQDPFGYTF
>TRBV28|TRBJ2-7|TRBD1|.
TGTGCCAGCAGTTCGGACAGGTGGTACGAGCAGTACTTC
CASSSDRWYEQYF
>TRBV5-1|TRBJ2-1|.|.
TGCGCCAGCAGCTTGGGCCCGCCAGGGAATGAGCAGTTCTTC
CASSLGPPGNEQFF
>TRBV27|TRBJ2-3|.|.
TGTGCCAGCCGGGCTAGCGGGACAGGTACGCAGTATTTT
CASRASGTGTQYF
>TRBV30|TRBJ1-4|TRBD1|.
TGTGCCTGGAACCGACAGGGGGCTAATGAAAAACTGTTTTTT
CAWNRQGANEKLFF
>TRBV7-3|TRBJ2-7|TRBD1|once
TGTGCCAGCAGCCCGGGACAGGGGACCTACGAGCAGTACTTC
CASSPGQGTYEQYF
>TRBV30|TRBJ2-3|TRBD2|.
TGTGCCTGGATCCGACGGAGTAGCGGGACAGATACGCAGTATTTT
CAWIRRSSGTDTQYF
>TRBV4-1|TRBJ2-7|TRBD2|.
TGCGCCAGCAGCCAACTTGGCGGGGGTGCCCACGAGCAGTACTTC
CASSQLGGGAHEQYF
>TRBV7-6|TRBJ1-5|.|.
TGTGCCAGCAGCCCCACCATTTCTAATAGCAATCAGCCCCAGCATTTT
CASSPTISNSNQPQHF
>TRBV7-8|TRBJ1-3|.|once
TGTGCCAGCAGCGATACTTTGAGCTCTGGAAACACCATATATTTT
CASSDTLSSGNTIYF